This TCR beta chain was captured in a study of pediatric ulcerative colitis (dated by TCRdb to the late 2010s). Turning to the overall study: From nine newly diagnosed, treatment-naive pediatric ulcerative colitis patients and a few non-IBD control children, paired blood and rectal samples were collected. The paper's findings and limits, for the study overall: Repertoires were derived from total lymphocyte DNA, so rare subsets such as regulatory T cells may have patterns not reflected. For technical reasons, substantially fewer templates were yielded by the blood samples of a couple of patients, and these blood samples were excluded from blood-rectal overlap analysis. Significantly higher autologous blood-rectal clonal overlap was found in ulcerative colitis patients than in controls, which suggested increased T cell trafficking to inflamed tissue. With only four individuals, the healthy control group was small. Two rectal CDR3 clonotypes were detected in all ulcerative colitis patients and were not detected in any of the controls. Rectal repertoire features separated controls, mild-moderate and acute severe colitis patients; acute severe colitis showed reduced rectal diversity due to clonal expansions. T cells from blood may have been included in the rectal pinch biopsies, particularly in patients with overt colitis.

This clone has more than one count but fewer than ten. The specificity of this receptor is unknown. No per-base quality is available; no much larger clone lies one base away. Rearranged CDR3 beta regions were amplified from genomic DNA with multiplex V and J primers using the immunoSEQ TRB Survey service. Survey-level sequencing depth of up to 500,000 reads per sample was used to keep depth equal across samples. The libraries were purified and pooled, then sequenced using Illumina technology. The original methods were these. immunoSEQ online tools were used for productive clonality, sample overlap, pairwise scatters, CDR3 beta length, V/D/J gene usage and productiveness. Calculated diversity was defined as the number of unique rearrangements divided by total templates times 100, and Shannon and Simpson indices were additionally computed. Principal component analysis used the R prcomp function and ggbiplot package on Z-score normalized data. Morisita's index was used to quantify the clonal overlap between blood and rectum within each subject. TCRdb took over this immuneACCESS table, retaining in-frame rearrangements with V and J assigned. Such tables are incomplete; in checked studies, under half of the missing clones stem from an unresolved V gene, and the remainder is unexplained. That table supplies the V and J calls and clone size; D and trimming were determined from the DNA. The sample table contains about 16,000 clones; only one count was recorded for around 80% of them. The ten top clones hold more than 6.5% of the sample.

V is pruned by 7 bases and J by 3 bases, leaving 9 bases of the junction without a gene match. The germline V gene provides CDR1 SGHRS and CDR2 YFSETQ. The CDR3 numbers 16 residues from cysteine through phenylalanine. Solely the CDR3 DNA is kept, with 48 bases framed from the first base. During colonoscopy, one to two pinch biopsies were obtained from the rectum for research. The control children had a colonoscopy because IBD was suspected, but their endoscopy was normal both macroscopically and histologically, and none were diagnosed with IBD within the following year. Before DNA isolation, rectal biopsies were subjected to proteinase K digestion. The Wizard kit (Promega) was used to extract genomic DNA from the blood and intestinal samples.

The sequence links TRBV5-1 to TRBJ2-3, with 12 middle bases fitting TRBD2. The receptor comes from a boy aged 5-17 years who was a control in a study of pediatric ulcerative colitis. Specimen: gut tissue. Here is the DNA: TGCGCCAGCCCTAGCGGGAGGGCCTTAAGAACAGATACGCAGTATTTT. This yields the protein CASPSGRALRTDTQYF.